This T cell receptor beta chain was found in a study of cytomegalovirus exposure and HLA in healthy donors. Use of 60 Vbeta and 13 Jbeta primers characterized the PCR. Clones were read by immunoSEQ multiplex PCR, and TCRdb kept only the in-frame ones, dropping some. The sample includes fewer than 250,000 clones, about 81% of them seen just once. CDR1 is SGDLS and CDR2 is YYNGEE in the germline V gene. The CDR3 extends over 16 amino acids. With V trimmed by 7 bases and J by 2 bases, 12 bases remained unmatched. This clone was observed a handful of times. Its target is unknown. Donors counted as nominally healthy when sampled, yet unrecorded immune exposures were likely. Study results and caveats: The CMV antigen specificity of a few CMV-associated chains was confirmed through in vitro analysis. A later analysis by the authors found several of the most significant clusters apparently linked to common viral pathogens.

The sequence came from a man aged 25-45 years in good health and CMV-seropositive. Sequenced: PBMCs. The J gene is TRBJ2-1, the V gene TRBV9, with 7 bases identical to TRBD2. In DNA, the CDR3 is TGTGCCAGCTCCGTGGGGGGGTCATACCCCTACAATGAGCAGTTCTTC. It translates to CASSVGGSYPYNEQFF.